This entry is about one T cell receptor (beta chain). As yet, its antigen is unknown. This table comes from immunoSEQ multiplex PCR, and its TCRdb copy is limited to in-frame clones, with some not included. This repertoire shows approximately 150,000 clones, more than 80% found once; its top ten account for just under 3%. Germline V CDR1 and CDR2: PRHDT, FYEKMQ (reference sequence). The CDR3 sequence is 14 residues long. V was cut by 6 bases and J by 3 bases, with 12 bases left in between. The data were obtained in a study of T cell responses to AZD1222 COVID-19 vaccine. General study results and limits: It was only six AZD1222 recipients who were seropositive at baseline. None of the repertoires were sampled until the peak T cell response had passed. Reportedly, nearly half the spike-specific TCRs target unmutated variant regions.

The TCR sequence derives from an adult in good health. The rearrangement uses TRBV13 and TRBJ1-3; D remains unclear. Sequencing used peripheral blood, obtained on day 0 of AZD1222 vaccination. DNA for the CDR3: TGTGCCAGCAGTCAAGGGTGGCGTGGAAACACCATATATTTT. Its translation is CASSQGWRGNTIYF.